This TCR beta chain comes out of a study of blood T cells in healthy people across ages. The donors, aged roughly 6 to 100, were healthy Caucasians from Russia. Researchers collected approximately 9.9 milliliters of peripheral blood from every single donor. Using a J-beta primer mix together with a sample-barcoded 5' primer, a second PCR was run for roughly 6 to 11 cycles. A template-switch adaptor that had 12 random nucleotides put a tag on each cDNA molecule. TCRdb reprocessed the 5' RACE reads with MiXCR, giving one entry per CDR3 protein. The sample holds over 500,000 distinct CDR3 sequences, 52% seen once. A word on this clonotype: Its antigen is unidentified.

Study-level results: Strong correlation linked observed beta diversity and percent naive T cells.

Per germline, CDR1 DFQATT and CDR2 SNEGSKA (reference sequence). The CDR3 has 11 amino acids. The receptor was isolated from a woman older than 75 in good health. V and J are TRBV20-1 and TRBJ2-7; weak D call: TRBD1 (7 bases). The assigned J gene may be wrong: the sequence end matches TRBJ2-5 better. Sequencing was done on a sample of blood. In DNA form, the CDR3 reads TGCAATGTGTGGCAGGGGGGGACCCAGTACTTC. The encoded protein is CNVWQGGTQYF.